The 32 T cell receptor beta chains reported below all come from one sample, sequenced in a study of blood T cells in healthy people across ages. A second PCR of about 7 to 11 cycles used a sample-barcoded 5' primer and a J-beta primer mix. TCRdb re-analysed the 5' RACE reads in MiXCR, keeping a single row per CDR3 protein. The sample contains 790,000 or so distinct CDR3 sequences, around three fifths of which appear only once. Input material: blood. The receptors were gathered from a man aged 35 to 55 in good health.

The chain uses TRBV7-2 and TRBJ2-6, with D maybe TRBD2 (5 bases). V lost 7 bases and J 3 bases, leaving 13 bases between the germline ends. The CDR3 contains 15 residues. Per germline, CDR1 SGHTA and CDR2 FQGNSA. This chain's CDR3 is CASTYRGVGANVLTF. The CDR3 region has the DNA TGTGCCAGCACTTACCGGGGAGTTGGGGCCAACGTCCTGACTTTC.

The chain joins TRBV7-2 to TRBJ2-3; possible D gene TRBD2, 6 bases. CDR3 size: 18 residues. Germline V gives CDR1 SGHTA, CDR2 FQGNSA. With 4 bases removed from V and 1 base from J, the gap between germline ends came to 21 bases. The chain's CDR3 is CASSWGLRGGFRTDTQYF. The CDR3 nucleotides read TGTGCCAGCAGCTGGGGACTCCGGGGAGGTTTCCGCACAGATACGCAGTATTTT.

The CDR3 nucleotides are TGTGCCAGCAGCCAAGGTCAGGGGGACGTCCTGACTTTC. Protein: CASSQGQGDVLTF. The chain recombines TRBV3-1 with TRBJ2-6, with 7 nucleotides matching TRBD1. The V gene end was trimmed by 1 base and the J gene end by 11 bases; junction bases not matched to a gene: 2. CDR3 length: 13 amino acids. From germline, CDR1 is LGHDT and CDR2 YNNKEL (reference sequence).

V and J are TRBV28 and TRBJ2-7, with TRBD1 matching 7 bases. The V gene end was trimmed by 6 bases and the J gene end by 4 bases; junction bases not matched to a gene: 9. This CDR3 is 14 amino acids long. The germline V gene encodes CDR1 MDHEN and CDR2 SYDVKM. The CDR3 DNA reads TGTGCCAGCAGGACCCCCGGGACAGCTTACGAGCAGTACTTC. Its translation: CASRTPGTAYEQYF.

V usage is TRBV6-5 and J usage is TRBJ2-7; D unclear. Between the trimmed V and J ends, which lost 5 bases and 2 bases, there was a span of 16 bases. The V gene's germline CDR1 is MNHEY and CDR2 SVGAGI. There are 15 residues in the CDR3. The CDR3 nucleotides are TGTGCCAGCAGTAGTGCCCTGTCCCCCACCTACGAGCAGTACTTC. This codes for CASSSALSPTYEQYF.

J is TRBJ2-1 and V is TRBV21-1; TRBD1 is the table's D call and was not checked against the DNA. TRBV21-1 has pseudogene status. The CDR3 loop spans 17 amino acids. DNA for the CDR3: TGTGCCAGCAGCAAAGTTATGGGACAGAGGTTCTACAATGAGCAGTTCTTC. Protein product: CASSKVMGQRFYNEQFF.

V usage is TRBV21-1 and J usage is TRBJ1-5; TRBD1 is taken as the D call from the table, unchecked against the DNA. TRBV21-1 is termed a pseudogene. This CDR3 comprises 20 residues. The CDR3 nucleotides are TGTGCCAGCAGCACTCGGCCAAAAGGTACAGGGGTATTTGGCAATCAGCCCCAGCATTTT. Translating gives CASSTRPKGTGVFGNQPQHF.

The V call is TRBV12-3 or TRBV12-4, the J call TRBJ2-5; D might be TRBD1 (6 bases). The CDR3 is 13 amino acids. V gave up 2 bases and J gave up 4 bases, with 8 bases separating them. CDR3 nucleotides: TGTGCCAGCAGTTTACCGGACAGAGAGACCCAGTACTTC. Encoded protein: CASSLPDRETQYF.

The V and J genes are TRBV9 and TRBJ1-2; 7 bases match TRBD1. CDR1 is SGDLS and CDR2 is YYNGEE in the germline V gene. V lost 3 bases, J lost 0 bases, and 11 bases stayed unmatched. The CDR3 length is 17 residues. CDR3 region: CASSDSTRQGPNYGYTF. CDR3 in DNA: TGTGCCAGCAGCGACTCGACCAGACAGGGACCTAACTATGGCTACACCTTC.

The chain links TRBV5-1 to TRBJ2-7; 8 bases are shared with TRBD1. The length of the CDR3 is 15 residues. In germline, CDR1 is SGHRS, CDR2 YFSETQ. The junction had 8 bases not matched to a gene; V was cut back by 0 bases and J by 6 bases. The CDR3 DNA follows: TGCGCCAGCAGCTTGGTTCAGGGGGCTCCGGGCGAGCAGTACTTC. Amino acid sequence: CASSLVQGAPGEQYF.

J is TRBJ1-2 and V is TRBV20-1; a weak D match, TRBD1 (5 bases). The CDR3 contains 12 residues. Germline V CDR1 and CDR2: DFQATT, SNEGSKA (reference sequence). Trimming took off 3 bases at V and 4 bases at J, with 9 bases between the two ends. CDR3 sequence reads: CSASWGVYGYTF. The CDR3 DNA follows: TGCAGTGCTAGTTGGGGCGTCTATGGCTACACCTTC.

V gene TRBV9 combines with J gene TRBJ2-3; 8 nucleotides match TRBD2. CDR1 and CDR2 (germline): SGDLS, YYNGEE. V was clipped by 4 bases and J by 0 bases; unmatched bases: 4. The CDR3 spans 15 residues. In DNA, the CDR3 is TGTGCCAGCAGCACTAGCGGCCCCAGCACAGATACGCAGTATTTT. Translation: CASSTSGPSTDTQYF.

The CDR3 nucleotides read TGTGCCAGCAGCCTTCAGACTAGCGGGGGCACAGATACGCAGTATTTT. Protein product: CASSLQTSGGTDTQYF. V usage is TRBV7-3 and J usage is TRBJ2-3; TRBD2 matches at 11 bases. This CDR3 spans 16 amino acids. Germline loops: CDR1 SGHTA, CDR2 FQGTGA. The V and J ends lost 5 bases and 1 base, in that order; junction bases with no gene match: 5.

At least ten counts were recorded for this clonotype. The CDR3 is CASSDLAGGKTQYF. The CDR3, as DNA: TGTGCCAGCAGCGACTTAGCGGGGGGGAAGACCCAGTACTTC. V and J are TRBV9 and TRBJ2-5; TRBD2 agrees at 11 bases. Germline values: CDR1 SGDLS, CDR2 YYNGEE. The CDR3 has 14 amino acids. J was trimmed by 6 bases and V by 3 bases; bases with no gene match: 4. Together with reference TRBV9 and TRBJ2-5, the CDR3 gives the full variable domain: DSGVTQTPKHLITATGQRVTLRCSPRSGDLSVYWYQQSLDQGLQFLIQYYNGEERAKGNILERFSAQQFPDLHSELNLSSLELGDSALYFCASSDLAGGKTQYFGPGTRLLVL.

This chain links TRBV6-1 with TRBJ1-6; D possibly corresponds to TRBD1 (5 bases). Germline assignment: CDR1 MNHNS and CDR2 SASEGT. V was cut by 4 bases and J by 14 bases, with 9 bases left in between. The CDR3 is 11 residues long. CDR3 loop: CASSGGAALHF. The DNA of the CDR3 is TGTGCCAGCAGTGGTGGGGCGGCCCTCCACTTT.

The chain carries TRBV7-2 and TRBJ2-7, with 11 bases aligning to TRBD2. The CDR3 is made up of 18 amino acids. The V gene end was trimmed by 5 bases and the J gene end by 0 bases; junction bases not matched to a gene: 12. CDR1 SGHTA and CDR2 FQGNSA come from the germline V gene. In nucleotides, the CDR3 is TGTGCCAGCAGCCCAGCTCCTAGCGGGAGGTTCGGCTCCTACGAGCAGTACTTC. Its protein is CASSPAPSGRFGSYEQYF.

The chain employs TRBV6-1 and TRBJ1-2, with 8 bases identical to TRBD1. Germline lookup yields CDR1 MNHNS and CDR2 SASEGT. After removal of 6 bases from V and 3 bases from J, the junction contained 6 bases not matched to a gene. The CDR3 spans 14 residues. The CDR3 reads CASSIGTGDYGYTF. The CDR3 DNA reads as TGTGCCAGCAGCATCGGGACAGGAGACTATGGCTACACCTTC.

The V and J genes are TRBV7-2 and TRBJ2-4; 9 bases agree with TRBD1. Germline values: CDR1 SGHTA, CDR2 FQGNSA. The CDR3 covers 16 residues. With 1 base clipped from V and 4 bases from J, the junction kept 5 bases outside the gene matches. The CDR3 here is CASSLEVGTGKNIQYF. The CDR3 nucleotides are TGTGCCAGCAGCTTAGAAGTAGGGACAGGGAAAAACATTCAGTACTTC.

The chain combines TRBV28 with TRBJ2-7; TRBD1 is a possible D gene (6 bases). V dropped 6 bases and J dropped 2 bases, with 17 bases sitting between them. CDR1 and CDR2 (germline): MDHEN, SYDVKM. The CDR3 is made up of 15 amino acids. CDR3 coding DNA: TGTGCCAGCAGAAAAGGACAGACCGGAACCTACGAGCAGTACTTC. Translation: CASRKGQTGTYEQYF. Filled out from reference TRBV28 and TRBJ2-7, the complete variable domain reads DVKVTQSSRYLVKRTGEKVFLECVQDMDHENMFWYRQDPGLGLRLIYFSYDVKMKEKGDIPEGYSVSREKKERFSLILESASTNQTSMYLCASRKGQTGTYEQYFGPGTRLTVT.

This clonotype was picked up a small number of times. V is TRBV5-1 and J is TRBJ2-3; TRBD1 or TRBD2 may be the D gene (5 bases each). Germline V lookup: CDR1 SGHRS, CDR2 YFSETQ. The CDR3 loop spans 13 amino acids. With 4 bases removed from V and 2 bases from J, the gap between germline ends came to 8 bases. The CDR3 protein is CASSGTATDTQYF. CDR3 nucleotides: TGCGCCAGCAGCGGGACCGCCACAGATACGCAGTATTTT.

CDR3 in amino acids: CASSLSGARGYTF. In DNA, the CDR3 is TGTGCCAGCAGTTTATCAGGGGCGCGAGGCTACACCTTC. This chain connects TRBV12-3 or TRBV12-4 to TRBJ1-2, with a possible D match to TRBD1 (6 bases). Trimming removed 2 bases at V and 8 bases at J, with 12 bases between. The CDR3 contains 13 residues.

The chain uses TRBV28 and TRBJ1-2; no firm D call. Germline V gene data show CDR1 as MDHEN and CDR2 as SYDVKM. Trimming removed 2 bases from V and 8 bases from J, with 15 bases in between. The CDR3 totals 14 residues. The CDR3: CASSLETRRRGYTF. The CDR3 DNA reads as TGTGCCAGCAGTTTAGAGACACGTCGCAGGGGCTACACCTTC.

Concerning this clonotype itself: Being one base from a much bigger clone, this may be a read error. J is TRBJ2-7 and V is TRBV7-9; D not resolved. The CDR3 consists of 12 residues. The germline V gene encodes CDR1 SEHNR and CDR2 FQNEAQ (reference sequence). V dropped 1 base and J dropped 12 bases, with 13 bases sitting between them. The CDR3 DNA follows: TGTGCCAGCAGCTTAGAGGTGGAGACCCGGTACTTC. It is translated as CASSLEVETRYF.

The rearrangement links TRBV20-1 to TRBJ1-5; D gene unclear. This CDR3 contains 18 residues. The germline gives CDR1 DFQATT, CDR2 SNEGSKA (reference sequence). V lost 1 base, J lost 0 bases, and 19 bases lay in between. CDR3 in DNA: TGCAGTGCTAGAGGGGCGCGGGTGGCAGATACTAGCAATCAGCCCCAGCATTTT. Translating it yields CSARGARVADTSNQPQHF.

The CDR3 sequence: CASSVRLAGNNEQFF. In DNA form, the CDR3 reads TGTGCCAGCAGTGTCCGGCTAGCGGGGAACAATGAGCAGTTCTTC. The V call is TRBV25-1, the J call TRBJ2-1, with TRBD2 matching over 9 bases. The CDR3 runs 15 residues. CDR1 MGHDK and CDR2 SYGVNS come from the germline V gene. V lost 4 bases and J lost 5; bases outside the gene matches: 6.

The rearrangement uses TRBV10-3 and TRBJ2-3; tentatively, D is TRBD1 or TRBD2 (6 bases each). This CDR3 is 12 amino acids long. Germline V gene lookup returns CDR1 ENHRY and CDR2 SYGVKD. V shed 6 bases and J shed 9 bases, with 13 bases lying between them. CDR3 sequence (DNA): TGTGCCATCAGCCTGGAGGGGGTCACGCAGTATTTT. Protein sequence: CAISLEGVTQYF.

The chain links TRBV28 to TRBJ2-1; 8 nucleotides line up with TRBD1. V lost 6 bases to trimming and J lost 6 bases; unmatched junction nucleotides: 4. Germline loops: CDR1 MDHEN, CDR2 SYDVKM. There are 13 residues in the CDR3. CDR3 region: CASSGQGGNEQFF. Written as DNA, the CDR3 is TGTGCCAGCAGCGGACAGGGCGGCAATGAGCAGTTCTTC.

The chain employs TRBV15 and TRBJ2-3; TRBD1 might be the D (5 bases). The CDR3 is made up of 16 amino acids. Trimming left V 4 bases short and J 5 bases short, with 19 bases between. Germline assignment: CDR1 LNHNV and CDR2 YYDKDF (reference sequence). The CDR3 nucleotides are TGTGCCACCAGCAAAAAAACAGGTTACCTGGGAGATACGCAGTATTTT. Its translation: CATSKKTGYLGDTQYF. Combining the CDR3 with reference TRBV15 and TRBJ2-3 gives the whole variable domain DAMVIQNPRYQVTQFGKPVTLSCSQTLNHNVMYWYQQKSSQAPKLLFHYYDKDFNNEADTPDNFQSRRPNTSFCFLDIRSPGLGDTAMYLCATSKKTGYLGDTQYFGPGTRLTVL.

A word on this clonotype: The junction and the germline gene differ at one end; a read error may be behind it. The chain combines TRBV6-1 with TRBJ2-2; no definite D call. This CDR3 is built from 13 residues. Germline V gives CDR1 MNHNS, CDR2 SASEGT. The CDR3 region is CASREDNTGELFF. Here the CDR3 DNA reads TGTGCCAGCAGGGAAGACAACACCGGGGAGCTGTTTTTT.

This chain links TRBV4-2 with TRBJ2-3; maybe TRBD1 (6 bases). Trimming stripped 0 bases from V and 2 bases from J, with 6 bases between. The germline CDR1 and CDR2 sequences are LGHNA and YNFKEQ. The CDR3 is made up of 14 amino acids. The CDR3 is CASSQEGHTDTQYF. CDR3 DNA sequence: TGTGCCAGCAGCCAAGAGGGACACACAGATACGCAGTATTTT.

This chain uses TRBV12-3 or TRBV12-4 with TRBJ2-1; the match to TRBD2 covers 7 bases. With 6 bases clipped from V and 7 bases from J, the junction kept 9 bases outside the gene matches. The CDR3 consists of 14 residues. Written as DNA, the CDR3 is TGTGCCAGCAGCCCAGCGGGGTTCGGGAATGAGCAGTTCTTC. The encoded protein is CASSPAGFGNEQFF.

The V call is TRBV10-3, the J call TRBJ2-7, with D tentatively TRBD2 (5 bases). In germline, CDR1 is ENHRY, CDR2 SYGVKD. This CDR3 has 12 residues. V shed 3 bases and J shed 6 bases, with 9 bases lying between them. CDR3: CAISDLGSEQYF. CDR3 sequence (DNA): TGTGCCATCAGTGATCTGGGGAGCGAGCAGTACTTC.